This is a list of T cell receptor beta chains from one sample in a study of shared clonotypes between healthy human individuals. Measured with immunoSEQ multiplex PCR; TCRdb has only the in-frame clones, and not every one. There are millions of clones in the sample; around 95% occur only once, and 0.13% lies in the top ten. Source material: naive CD4+ T cells sorted from blood. These receptors all stem from a man aged 18 to 29 in good health. Each CDR3 is given without its conserved first and last residue. The order of the fields is V gene, CDR3 protein.

>TRBV11-2
ASSDRLAAHNEQF
>TRBV11-2
ASSLVTAGVYEQY
>TRBV18
ASSPLRIGSGGETQY
>TRBV5-1
ASSPRTGRTDTQY
>TRBV15
ATSPWGTEGTDTQY
>TRBV5-4
ASSLAALGPQETQY
>TRBV6-1
ASSESRGGLSGNTIY
>TRBV28
ASSLVIQGGKAF
>TRBV7-2
ASSLVPRRAGGINTEAF
>TRBV5-1
ASSLGGVGGGQPQH
>TRBV10-3
AISESSYEQF
>TRBV5-1
ASSLAGDSTDTQY
>TRBV11-2
ASSHGTLQETQY
>TRBV5-1
ASSLVLGDTIY
>TRBV5-5
ASSLKAAIVSYDGYT
>TRBV4-2
ASSQESRGVETQY
>TRBV4-3
ASSQGVAGAYEQY
>TRBV28
ASTTPEGRGPYEQY
>TRBV6-1
ASSGGGRTEAF
>TRBV21-1
ASSLLIHGSNQPQH
>TRBV6-5
ASSYSSGSSYNEQF
>TRBV11-3
ASSLRTGGAGDTQY
>TRBV30
AWRGLGGDTQY
>TRBV18
ASSPGMSNYGYT
>TRBV18
ASSSTSGGTDTQY
>TRBV30
AWSTSEDQPQH
>TRBV5-6
ASSFMGSGVGTQY
>TRBV27
ASSIGTSGAYTQY
>TRBV7-7
ASSVLAGGHNEQF
>TRBV9
ASSVGQGVIYGYT
>TRBV4-1
ASSQDQASGSWGNIQY
>TRBV27
ASSPRQGSPLH
>TRBV2
ASRAGAAGATGELF
>TRBV5-1
ASSRRGRDYEQY
>TRBV6-5
ASSYSAGSSYEQY
>TRBV5-4
ASSSGEGSYEQY
>TRBV7-8
ASSVSQNYGYT